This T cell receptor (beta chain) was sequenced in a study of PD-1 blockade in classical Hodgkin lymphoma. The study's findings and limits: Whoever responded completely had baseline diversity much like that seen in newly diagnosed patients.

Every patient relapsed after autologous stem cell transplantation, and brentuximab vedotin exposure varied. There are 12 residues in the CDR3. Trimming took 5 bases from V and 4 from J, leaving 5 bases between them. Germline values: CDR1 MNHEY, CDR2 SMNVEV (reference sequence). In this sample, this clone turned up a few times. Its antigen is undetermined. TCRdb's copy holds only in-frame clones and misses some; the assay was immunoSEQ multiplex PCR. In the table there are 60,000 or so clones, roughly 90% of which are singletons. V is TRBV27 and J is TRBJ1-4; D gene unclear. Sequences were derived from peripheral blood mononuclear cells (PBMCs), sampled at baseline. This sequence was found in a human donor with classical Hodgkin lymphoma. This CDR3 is CASSRGNEKLFF. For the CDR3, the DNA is TGTGCCAGCAGTCGGGGTAATGAAAAACTGTTTTTT.